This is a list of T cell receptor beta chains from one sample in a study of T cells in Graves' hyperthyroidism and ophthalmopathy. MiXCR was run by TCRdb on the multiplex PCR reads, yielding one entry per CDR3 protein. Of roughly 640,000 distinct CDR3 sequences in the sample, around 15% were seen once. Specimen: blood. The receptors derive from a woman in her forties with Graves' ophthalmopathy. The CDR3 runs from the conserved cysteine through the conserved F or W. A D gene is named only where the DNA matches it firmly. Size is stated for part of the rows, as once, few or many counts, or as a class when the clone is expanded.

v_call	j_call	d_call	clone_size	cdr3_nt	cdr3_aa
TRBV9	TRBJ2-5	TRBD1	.	TGTGCCAGCAGCGGTGGGGTGGCAGGGGGCCAAGAGACCCAGTACTTC	CASSGGVAGGQETQYF
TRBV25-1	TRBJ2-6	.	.	TGTGCCAGCAGTGCCCCGGGGATCTCTGGGGCCAACGTCCTGACTTTC	CASSAPGISGANVLTF
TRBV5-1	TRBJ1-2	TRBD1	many	TGCGCCAGCAGCCCGGAGGGGACAGGCTATGGCTACACCTTC	CASSPEGTGYGYTF
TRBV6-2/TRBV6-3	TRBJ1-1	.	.	TGTGCCAGCAGTGCCGACAGGCTTAACACTGAAGCTTTCTTT	CASSADRLNTEAFF
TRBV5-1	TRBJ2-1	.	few	TGCGCCAGCAGCGCGGGGTCTTTATCCACCTACAATGAGCAGTTCTTC	CASSAGSLSTYNEQFF
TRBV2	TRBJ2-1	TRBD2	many	TGTGCCAGTCTCCGGCGGGGGGCGCCTAGCGTGATAAACAATGAGCAGTTCTTC	CASLRRGAPSVINNEQFF
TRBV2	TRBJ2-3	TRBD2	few	TGTGCCAGCAGTTTAGCGGGAGAGGGCGCAGATACGCAGTATTTT	CASSLAGEGADTQYF
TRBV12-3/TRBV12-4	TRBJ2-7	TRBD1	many	TGTGCCAGCAGCCCACGACGGACAGGGGCCTACGAGCAGTACTTC	CASSPRRTGAYEQYF
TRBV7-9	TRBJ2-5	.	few	TGTGCCAGCAGCTTATTGGGTGAATGGGAGACCCAGTACTTC	CASSLLGEWETQYF
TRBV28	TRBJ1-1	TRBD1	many	TGTGCCAGCAGCTCCCCCCAGCCGGGACAGTGGAACACTGAAGCTTTCTTT	CASSSPQPGQWNTEAFF
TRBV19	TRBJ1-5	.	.	TGTGCCAGTAGTAACGGGTACTTAAATCAGCCCCAGCATTTT	CASSNGYLNQPQHF
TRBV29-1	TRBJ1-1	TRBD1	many	TGCAGCGTGTCGGGACAGAGAATGAACACTGAAGCTTTCTTT	CSVSGQRMNTEAFF
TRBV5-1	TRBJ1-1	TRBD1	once	TGCGCCAGCAGCTTGTTTGGACAGGGGGCGGAAGAAGCTTTCTTT	CASSLFGQGAEEAFF
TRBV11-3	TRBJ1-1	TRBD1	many	TGTGCCAGCAGACCGACAGGGGCCACTCCCACTGAAGCTTTCTTT	CASRPTGATPTEAFF
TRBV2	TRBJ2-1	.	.	TGTGCCAGCACCGGTTCAGGCCCCCACAATGAGCAGTTCTTC	CASTGSGPHNEQFF
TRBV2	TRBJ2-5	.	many	TGTGCCAGCAGTGGACCCAACCAAGAGACCCAGTACTTC	CASSGPNQETQYF
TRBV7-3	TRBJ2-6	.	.	TGTGCCAGCAGCTGGGGAGGCGCTGGGGCCAACGTCCTGACTTTC	CASSWGGAGANVLTF
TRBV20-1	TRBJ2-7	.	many	TGCAGTGCTATAGGTGGTAGCCAGGCGCAGTACTTC	CSAIGGSQAQYF
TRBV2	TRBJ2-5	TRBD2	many	TGTGCCAGCAGAAGGGGACTAGCGGGGCGAGGAGAGACCCAGTACTTC	CASRRGLAGRGETQYF
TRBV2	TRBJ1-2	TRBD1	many	TGTGCCAGCAGTGGGGACAGGGGCAAGGGATCCTACACCTTC	CASSGDRGKGSYTF
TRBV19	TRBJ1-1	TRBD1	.	TGTGCCAGTACTGAAGACAGGGAAACTGAAGCTTTCTTT	CASTEDRETEAFF
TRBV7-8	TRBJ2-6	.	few	TGTGCCAGCAGCCTATATTACGCCGGTTCCTCTGGGGCCAACGTCCTGACTTTC	CASSLYYAGSSGANVLTF
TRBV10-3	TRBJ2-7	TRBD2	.	TGTGCCATCAACGGAGCCCGGACTAGCGAGGGGGGCGAGCAGTACTTC	CAINGARTSEGGEQYF
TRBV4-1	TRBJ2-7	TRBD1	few	TGCGCCAGCAGCCAAGTACCAGGGGGCAGCTACGAGCAGTACTTC	CASSQVPGGSYEQYF
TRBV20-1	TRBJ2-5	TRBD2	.	TGCAGTGCCCCTAGGGGGACTAGCGGGGGGGCCAGGAAGACCCAGTACTTC	CSAPRGTSGGARKTQYF
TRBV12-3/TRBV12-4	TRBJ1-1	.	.	TGTGCCAGCAGTTTCGGGGTGGACACTGAAGCTTTCTTT	CASSFGVDTEAFF
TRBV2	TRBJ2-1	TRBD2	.	TGTGCCAGCAACCCGCTAGCGGGAGAGGGAGAGCAGTTCTTC	CASNPLAGEGEQFF
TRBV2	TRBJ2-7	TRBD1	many	TGTGCCAGCAGTGAGGTGGACAGGGAAGGCGAGCAGTACTTC	CASSEVDREGEQYF
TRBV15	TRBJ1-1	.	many	TGTGCCACCAGCAGAGGGGCAAACACTGAAGCTTTCTTT	CATSRGANTEAFF
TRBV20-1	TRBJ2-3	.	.	TGCAGTGCTAGAGATGGTGCGACTGCCACAGATACGCAGTATTTT	CSARDGATATDTQYF
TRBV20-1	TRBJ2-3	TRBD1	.	TGCAGTGCTAGCGGACAGGACAGCGTCACAGATACGCAGTATTTT	CSASGQDSVTDTQYF